Each of the 19 T cell receptor beta chains below was sequenced from the same sample in a study of blood T cell repertoires in COVID-19. Data came from immunoSEQ multiplex PCR; TCRdb stores just in-frame clones and leaves some out. The table records some 110,000 clones, more than 75% of them present only once. Sequenced sample: peripheral blood. These receptor sequences come from a man between 70 and 80 years old with acute or convalescent COVID-19.

The chain links TRBV29-1 to TRBJ1-2, with D perhaps matching TRBD1 (5 bases). CDR1 and CDR2 (germline): SQVTM, ANQGSEA. The CDR3 extends over 12 amino acids. With 7 bases removed from V and 4 bases from J, the gap between germline ends came to 13 bases. CDR3 in amino acids: CSARPGGYGYTF. In DNA form, the CDR3 reads TGCAGCGCCCGGCCGGGGGGCTATGGCTACACCTTC.

V and J are TRBV15 and TRBJ2-3, with D possibly being TRBD2 (5 bases). The length of the CDR3 is 12 residues. The ends were cut back, 8 bases at V and 10 bases at J, with 16 bases in the middle. Per the germline V gene, CDR1 is LNHNV and CDR2 is YYDKDF (reference sequence). For the CDR3, the DNA is TGTGCCACCGCTCAAACTAGTCACCCGCAGTATTTT. As protein: CATAQTSHPQYF.

This clone was picked up one time. CDR3 residues: CASSSSGDPYEQYF. CDR3 nucleotides: TGTGCCAGCAGCTCGAGCGGGGATCCTTACGAGCAGTACTTC. V usage is TRBV6-5 and J usage is TRBJ2-7, with TRBD2 identical over 7 bases. V trimming: 6 bases; J trimming: 4 bases; junction bases outside the gene matches: 9. The CDR3 extends over 14 amino acids. Germline loops: CDR1 MNHEY, CDR2 SVGAGI.

The chain couples TRBV6-5 to TRBJ1-2, with a possible D match to TRBD1 (6 bases). The germline gives CDR1 MNHEY, CDR2 SVGAGI. V dropped 5 bases and J dropped 7 bases, with 17 bases sitting between them. This CDR3 spans 14 amino acids. The CDR3 DNA is TGTGCCAGCAGTCGCCCAGGGACATCTACTGGCTACACCTTC. It encodes CASSRPGTSTGYTF.

J is TRBJ2-3 and V is TRBV5-4; 9 nucleotides align to TRBD2. Losses at the gene ends were 1 base for V and 2 bases for J; bases not matched to a gene: 5. Germline assignment: CDR1 SGHNT and CDR2 YYREEE (reference sequence). The CDR3 consists of 16 residues. CDR3: CASSLRRGGNTDTQYF. The CDR3 DNA is TGTGCCAGCAGCTTGAGGCGGGGGGGCAACACAGATACGCAGTATTTT.

The rearrangement links TRBV28 to TRBJ2-3, with TRBD2 matching 8 bases. The CDR3 runs 15 residues. Germline loops: CDR1 MDHEN, CDR2 SYDVKM. V shed 7 bases, J shed 2 bases, and the junction held 8 bases outside the gene matches. DNA for the CDR3: TGTGCCAGCATCCGCTCTAGCGGGTACACAGATACGCAGTATTTT. It specifies CASIRSSGYTDTQYF. Full variable domain (outside the CDR3, taken from reference TRBV28 and TRBJ2-3): DVKVTQSSRYLVKRTGEKVFLECVQDMDHENMFWYRQDPGLGLRLIYFSYDVKMKEKGDIPEGYSVSREKKERFSLILESASTNQTSMYLCASIRSSGYTDTQYFGPGTRLTVL.

The CDR3 loop is CTSSQDQLPGEVYEQYF. In DNA, the CDR3 is TGCACCAGCAGCCAAGATCAGCTTCCGGGAGAGGTCTACGAGCAGTACTTC. This chain links TRBV1 with TRBJ2-7; no DNA check was done on the table's D call, TRBD2. TRBV1 is annotated as a pseudogene. The CDR3 loop spans 17 amino acids.

Remarks on this clone: The junction and the germline gene differ at one end; a read error may be behind it. V and J are TRBV6-5 and TRBJ2-3; the match to TRBD1 covers 12 bases. The CDR3 covers 12 residues. Per germline, CDR1 MNHEY and CDR2 SVGAGI. CDR3 DNA: TGTGCCAGCAGATCCGGGACAGGGGGCCCCCTTTTT. Amino acid sequence: CASRSGTGGPLF.

The genes are TRBV18 and TRBJ1-3; D perhaps matches TRBD1 (6 bases). Germline CDR1 reads KGHSH; CDR2 reads LQKENI. V lost 3 bases and J 8 bases, leaving 17 bases between the germline ends. CDR3 length: 15 amino acids. CDR3 coding DNA: TGTGCCAGCTCACCCGGGCAACAGGGTTTGTACACCATATATTTT. Encoded protein: CASSPGQQGLYTIYF.

This clone was observed a handful of times. The genes are TRBV5-1 and TRBJ2-7; 7 positions match TRBD1. CDR3 length: 12 residues. CDR1 is SGHRS, CDR2 YFSETQ, per germline. The ends lost 3 bases at V and 6 bases at J; junction bases unmatched: 3. The CDR3: CASSSNRGEQYF. In DNA, the CDR3 is TGCGCCAGCAGCTCGAACAGGGGCGAGCAGTACTTC. Complete variable domain (other parts from reference TRBV5-1 and TRBJ2-7): KAGVTQTPRYLIKTRGQQVTLSCSPISGHRSVSWYQQTPGQGLQFLFEYFSETQRNKGNFPGRFSGRQFSNSRSEMNVSTLELGDSALYLCASSSNRGEQYFGPGTRLTVT.

The CDR3 coding sequence is TGTGCCAGCAGTCGCGGGGGGGTGACTGAAGCTTTCTTT. Protein product: CASSRGGVTEAFF. The chain recombines TRBV6-5 with TRBJ1-1; possibly TRBD1 for D (5 bases). Germline values: CDR1 MNHEY, CDR2 SVGAGI. Deletions cut 5 bases from V and 5 bases from J, with 12 bases between. The CDR3 spans 13 residues.

This clone was detected only a few times. The chain combines TRBV5-1 with TRBJ1-2; 8 positions match TRBD1. V shed 4 bases, J shed 6 bases, and the junction held 8 bases outside the gene matches. The germline CDR1 and CDR2 sequences are SGHRS and YFSETQ. This CDR3 has 14 amino acids. The CDR3 DNA sequence: TGCGCCAGCAGCCGGGACAGGCCGGGTAATGGCTACACCTTC. Translating gives CASSRDRPGNGYTF.

The rearrangement links TRBV29-1 to TRBJ2-2; 11 bases are shared with TRBD1. Germline assignment: CDR1 SQVTM and CDR2 ANQGSEA. CDR3 size: 13 residues. V shed 7 bases and J 7 bases; nucleotides not matched to a gene: 5. Here the CDR3 reads CSARTGGVGELFF. CDR3 sequence (DNA): TGCAGCGCAAGGACAGGGGGCGTCGGGGAGCTGTTTTTT.

This clone came up a few times. The J gene is TRBJ1-2, the V gene TRBV6-5, with D perhaps matching TRBD1 (5 bases). The CDR3 length is 13 residues. Germline V gene data show CDR1 as MNHEY and CDR2 as SVGAGI. Between the trimmed V and J ends, which lost 8 bases and 0 bases, there was a span of 10 bases. As DNA, the CDR3 is TGTGCCAGCGGGGCAGGAGCTAACTATGGCTACACCTTC. Encoded protein: CASGAGANYGYTF.

The CDR3 bases are TGTGCCATCAGTGAGAGGGAACCGGGACATGGAGGGAACACCGGGGAGCTGTTTTTT. As protein: CAISEREPGHGGNTGELFF. The rearrangement links TRBV10-3 to TRBJ2-2; weak D call: TRBD1 (6 bases). The V end was cut by 2 bases, the J end by 1 base, with 20 bases between. The CDR3 is made up of 19 amino acids. Germline CDR1 ENHRY, CDR2 SYGVKD.

The chain employs TRBV5-4 and TRBJ1-5; TRBD1 is a possible D gene (5 bases). The V end lost 1 base, the J end lost 6 bases, and 17 bases lay between the germline ends. Germline CDR1 SGHNT, CDR2 YYREEE (reference sequence). This CDR3 region has 16 residues. The CDR3 region is CASSLRTPGGSQPQHF. Here the CDR3 DNA reads TGTGCCAGCAGCTTGCGGACACCGGGGGGGAGTCAGCCCCAGCATTTT.

The V gene is TRBV28, the J gene TRBJ2-3, with 10 positions matching TRBD2. The CDR3 runs to 15 residues. The germline V gene has CDR1 MDHEN and CDR2 SYDVKM. V lost 8 bases and J lost 4; bases outside the gene matches: 9. This chain's CDR3 is CASHAGLAPADTQYF. Here the CDR3 DNA reads TGTGCCAGCCACGCGGGACTAGCGCCGGCAGATACGCAGTATTTT.

This clone has just one count. The chain combines TRBV19 with TRBJ2-3; 8 nucleotides align to TRBD1. Germline assignment: CDR1 LNHDA and CDR2 SQIVND (reference sequence). This CDR3 is built from 13 residues. Trimming took 6 bases from V and 3 from J; bases not matched to a gene: 2. CDR3 sequence reads: CASRGQGTDTQYF. The CDR3 DNA reads TGTGCCAGTAGAGGACAGGGTACAGATACGCAGTATTTT.

The chain couples TRBV7-2 to TRBJ2-7; the D gene is possibly TRBD2 (5 bases). CDR3 size: 16 residues. Germline CDR1 SGHTA, CDR2 FQGNSA. Trimming stripped 1 base from V and 0 bases from J, with 13 bases between. The CDR3 DNA reads as TGTGCCAGCAGCTTAGATCCCGGCCGGGGCTCCTACGAGCAGTACTTC. Residues: CASSLDPGRGSYEQYF.